This T cell receptor (beta chain) was profiled in a study of CD8+ T cells in alopecia areata. Study conclusions and caveats: Normal-skin resident alphabeta T cells also appear among scalp sample sequences.

This clone was counted ten times or more. Its target is unknown. Sequencing used cDNA as its template, made by extracting RNA and reverse transcribing it. This table comes from immunoSEQ multiplex PCR, and its TCRdb copy is limited to in-frame clones, with some not included. This sample has some 220,000 clones; roughly 56% occur once, and the top ten carry 1.6%. As for treatment: oral pan-JAK inhibitor, 5-10 mg twice daily. CDR1 and CDR2 from the germline V gene are LNHDA and SQIVND (reference sequence). V gave up 3 bases and J gave up 3 bases; unmatched junction bases: 5. This CDR3 spans 15 amino acids.

The chain recombines TRBV19 with TRBJ2-5; 9 positions match TRBD2. This TCR was recovered from a human donor with alopecia areata. Material: CD4+ T cells sorted from blood, obtained at week 4, from a patient treated with tofacitinib. The CDR3 loop is CASSIRTSEEETQYF. The CDR3 coding sequence is TGTGCCAGTAGTATTAGGACTAGCGAGGAAGAGACCCAGTACTTC.